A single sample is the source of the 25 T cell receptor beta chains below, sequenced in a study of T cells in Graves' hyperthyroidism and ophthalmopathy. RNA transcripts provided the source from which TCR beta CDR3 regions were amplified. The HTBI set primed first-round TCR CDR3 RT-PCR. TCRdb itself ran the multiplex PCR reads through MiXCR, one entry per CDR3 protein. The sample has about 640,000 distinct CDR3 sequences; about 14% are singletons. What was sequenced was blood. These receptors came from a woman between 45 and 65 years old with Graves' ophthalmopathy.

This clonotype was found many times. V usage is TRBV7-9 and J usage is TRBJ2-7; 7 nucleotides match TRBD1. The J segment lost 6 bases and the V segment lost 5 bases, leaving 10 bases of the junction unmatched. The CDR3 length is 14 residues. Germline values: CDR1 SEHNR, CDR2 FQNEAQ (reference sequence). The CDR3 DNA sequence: TGTGCCAGCAGCCCCCGGGCAGGGGGAAGCGAGCAGTACTTC. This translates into CASSPRAGGSEQYF. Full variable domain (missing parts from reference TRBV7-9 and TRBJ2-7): DTGVSQNPRHKITKRGQNVTFRCDPISEHNRLYWYRQTLGQGPEFLTYFQNEAQLEKSRLLSDRFSAERPKGSFSTLEIQRTEQGDSAMYLCASSPRAGGSEQYFGPGTRLTVT.

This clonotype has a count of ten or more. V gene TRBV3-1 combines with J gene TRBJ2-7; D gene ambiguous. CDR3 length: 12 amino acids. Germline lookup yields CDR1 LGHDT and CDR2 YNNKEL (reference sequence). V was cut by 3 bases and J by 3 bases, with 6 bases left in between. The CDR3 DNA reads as TGTGCCAGCAGCCATCTAAGCTACGAGCAGTACTTC. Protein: CASSHLSYEQYF.

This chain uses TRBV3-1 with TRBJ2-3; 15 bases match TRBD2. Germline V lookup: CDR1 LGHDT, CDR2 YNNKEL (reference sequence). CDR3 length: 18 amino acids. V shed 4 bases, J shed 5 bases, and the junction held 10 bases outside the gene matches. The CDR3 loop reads CASSRRPGLAGGGDTQYF. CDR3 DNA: TGTGCCAGCAGCCGGAGACCGGGACTAGCGGGAGGAGGAGATACGCAGTATTTT.

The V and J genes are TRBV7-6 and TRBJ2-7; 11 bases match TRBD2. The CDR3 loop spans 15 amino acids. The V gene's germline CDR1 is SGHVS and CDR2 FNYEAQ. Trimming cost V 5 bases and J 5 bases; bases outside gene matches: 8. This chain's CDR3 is CASSRTSGRPNEQYF. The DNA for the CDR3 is TGTGCCAGCAGCAGAACTAGCGGGAGACCCAACGAGCAGTACTTC. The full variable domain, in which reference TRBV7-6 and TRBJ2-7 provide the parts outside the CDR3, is GAGVSQSPRYKVTKRGQDVALRCDPISGHVSLYWYRQALGQGPEFLTYFNYEAQQDKSGLPNDRFSAERPEGSISTLTIQRTEQRDSAMYRCASSRTSGRPNEQYFGPGTRLTVT.

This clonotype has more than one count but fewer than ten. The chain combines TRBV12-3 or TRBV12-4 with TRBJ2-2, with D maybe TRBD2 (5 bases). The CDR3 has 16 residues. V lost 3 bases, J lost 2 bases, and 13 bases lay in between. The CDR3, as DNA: TGTGCCAGCAGTTTCCAGCGGCCTAGTAACACCGGGGAGCTGTTTTTT. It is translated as CASSFQRPSNTGELFF.

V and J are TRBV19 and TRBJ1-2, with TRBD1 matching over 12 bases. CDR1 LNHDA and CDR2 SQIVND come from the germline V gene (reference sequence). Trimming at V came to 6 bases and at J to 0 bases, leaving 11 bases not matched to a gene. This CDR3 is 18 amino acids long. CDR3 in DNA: TGTGCCAGTAGCCCGGGGACAGGGGGCCTACCAACTAACTATGGCTACACCTTC. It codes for CASSPGTGGLPTNYGYTF.

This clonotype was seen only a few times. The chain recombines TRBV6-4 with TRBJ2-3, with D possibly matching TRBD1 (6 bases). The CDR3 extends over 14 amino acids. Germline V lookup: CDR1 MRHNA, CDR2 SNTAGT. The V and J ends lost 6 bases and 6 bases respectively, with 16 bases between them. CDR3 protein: CASSRDPQGDTQYF. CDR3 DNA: TGTGCCAGCAGCCGGGACCCTCAGGGGGATACGCAGTATTTT.

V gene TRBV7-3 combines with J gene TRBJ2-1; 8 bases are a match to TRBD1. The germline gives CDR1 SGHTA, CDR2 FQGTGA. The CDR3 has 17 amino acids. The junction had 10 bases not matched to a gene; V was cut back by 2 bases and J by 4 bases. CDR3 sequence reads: CASSLSAGQGKYNEQFF. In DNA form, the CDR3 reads TGTGCCAGCAGCTTATCGGCCGGACAGGGAAAATACAATGAGCAGTTCTTC.

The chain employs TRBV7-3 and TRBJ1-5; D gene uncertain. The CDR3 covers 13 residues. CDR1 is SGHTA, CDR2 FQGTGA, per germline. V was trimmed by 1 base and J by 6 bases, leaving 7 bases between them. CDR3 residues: CASSLNAGQPQHF. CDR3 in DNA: TGTGCCAGCAGCTTAAATGCAGGTCAGCCCCAGCATTTT.

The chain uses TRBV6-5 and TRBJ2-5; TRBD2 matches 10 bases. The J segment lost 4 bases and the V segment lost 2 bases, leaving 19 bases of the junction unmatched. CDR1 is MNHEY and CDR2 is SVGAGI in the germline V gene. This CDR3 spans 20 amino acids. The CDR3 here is CASSYVPASGSPQLRETQYF. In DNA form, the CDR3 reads TGTGCCAGCAGTTACGTTCCCGCTAGCGGGAGTCCTCAACTACGAGAGACCCAGTACTTC.

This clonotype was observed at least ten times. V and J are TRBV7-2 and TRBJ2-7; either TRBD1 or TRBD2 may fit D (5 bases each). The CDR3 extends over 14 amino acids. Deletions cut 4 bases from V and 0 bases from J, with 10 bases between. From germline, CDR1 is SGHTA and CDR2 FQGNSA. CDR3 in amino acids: CASSSGTASYEQYF. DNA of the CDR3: TGTGCCAGCAGCTCCGGGACCGCCTCCTACGAGCAGTACTTC.

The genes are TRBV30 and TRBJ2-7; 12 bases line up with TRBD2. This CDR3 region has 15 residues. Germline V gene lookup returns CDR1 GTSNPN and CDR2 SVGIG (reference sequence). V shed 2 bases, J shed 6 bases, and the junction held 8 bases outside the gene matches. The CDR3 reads CAWSRRLAGVAEQYF. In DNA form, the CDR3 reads TGTGCCTGGAGTCGACGACTAGCGGGAGTGGCCGAGCAGTACTTC.

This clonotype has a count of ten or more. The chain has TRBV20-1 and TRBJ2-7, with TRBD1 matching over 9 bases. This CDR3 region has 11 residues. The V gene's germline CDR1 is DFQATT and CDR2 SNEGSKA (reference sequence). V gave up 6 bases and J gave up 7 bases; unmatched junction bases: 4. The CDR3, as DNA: TGCAGTGCGGCGGACAGGGGTGAGCAGTACTTC. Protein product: CSAADRGEQYF.

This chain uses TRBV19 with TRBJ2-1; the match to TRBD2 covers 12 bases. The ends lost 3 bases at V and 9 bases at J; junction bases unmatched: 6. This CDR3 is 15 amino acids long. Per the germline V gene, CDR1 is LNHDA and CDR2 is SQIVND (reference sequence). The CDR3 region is CASSILAGGPGEQFF. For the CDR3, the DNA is TGTGCCAGTAGTATTCTAGCGGGAGGGCCGGGTGAGCAGTTCTTC.

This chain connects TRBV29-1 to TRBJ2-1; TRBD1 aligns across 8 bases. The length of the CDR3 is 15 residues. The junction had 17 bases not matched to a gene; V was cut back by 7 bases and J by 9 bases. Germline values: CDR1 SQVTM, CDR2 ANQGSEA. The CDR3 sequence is CSAAEGGQGASEQFF. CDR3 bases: TGCAGCGCTGCAGAAGGGGGCCAGGGGGCGAGTGAGCAGTTCTTC.

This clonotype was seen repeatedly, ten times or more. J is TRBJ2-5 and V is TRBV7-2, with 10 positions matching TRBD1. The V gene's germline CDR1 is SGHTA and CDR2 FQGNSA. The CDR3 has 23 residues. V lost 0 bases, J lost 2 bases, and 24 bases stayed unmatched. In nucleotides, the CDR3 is TGTGCCAGCAGCTTAGCCCGGGACAGGGGTTCTCGGGGATCGATTAAACAACAAGAGACCCAGTACTTC. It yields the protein CASSLARDRGSRGSIKQQETQYF.

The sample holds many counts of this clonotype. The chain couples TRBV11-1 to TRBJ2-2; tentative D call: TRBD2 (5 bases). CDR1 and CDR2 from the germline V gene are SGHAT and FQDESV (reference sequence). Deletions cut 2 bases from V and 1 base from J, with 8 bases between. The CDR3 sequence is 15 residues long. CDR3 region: CASSLLEVNTGELFF. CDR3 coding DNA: TGTGCCAGCAGCTTACTGGAGGTGAACACCGGGGAGCTGTTTTTT. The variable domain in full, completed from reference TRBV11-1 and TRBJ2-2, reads EAEVAQSPRYKITEKSQAVAFWCDPISGHATLYWYRQILGQGPELLVQFQDESVVDDSQLPKDRFSAERLKGVDSTLKIQPAELGDSAMYLCASSLLEVNTGELFFGEGSRLTVL.

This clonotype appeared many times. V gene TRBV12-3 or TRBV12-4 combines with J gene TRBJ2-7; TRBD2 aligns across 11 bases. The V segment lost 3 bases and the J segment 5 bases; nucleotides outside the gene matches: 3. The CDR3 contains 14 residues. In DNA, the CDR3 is TGTGCCAGCAGTTTTAGCGGGAGGGCCAACGAGCAGTACTTC. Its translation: CASSFSGRANEQYF.

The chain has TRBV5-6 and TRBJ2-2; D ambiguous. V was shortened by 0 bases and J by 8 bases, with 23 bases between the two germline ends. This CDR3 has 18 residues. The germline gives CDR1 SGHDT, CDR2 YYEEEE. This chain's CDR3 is CASSLARLGEVATGELFF. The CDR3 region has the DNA TGTGCCAGCAGCTTGGCCCGCCTAGGAGAGGTTGCCACAGGGGAGCTGTTTTTT.

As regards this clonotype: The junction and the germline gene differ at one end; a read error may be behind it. The CDR3 nucleotides are TGTGCCAGCAGCTTGAGCTCCTACAATGGGCAGTCCTTC. Translation: CASSLSSYNGQSF. This chain connects TRBV12-3 or TRBV12-4 to TRBJ2-1; D is undetermined. This CDR3 has 13 amino acids.

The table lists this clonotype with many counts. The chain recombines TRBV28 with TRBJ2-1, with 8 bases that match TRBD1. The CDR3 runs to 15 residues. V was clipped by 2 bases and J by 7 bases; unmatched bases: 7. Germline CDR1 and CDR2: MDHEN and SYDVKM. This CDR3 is CASSLIRGQVNEQFF. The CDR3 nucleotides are TGTGCCAGCAGTTTAATTAGGGGACAGGTTAATGAGCAGTTCTTC.

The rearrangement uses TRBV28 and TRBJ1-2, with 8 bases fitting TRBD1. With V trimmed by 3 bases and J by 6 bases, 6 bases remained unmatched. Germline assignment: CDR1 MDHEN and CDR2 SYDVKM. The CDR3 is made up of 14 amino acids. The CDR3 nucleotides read TGTGCCAGCAGTTTCCCGGACAGGGTTGATGGCTACACCTTC. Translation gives CASSFPDRVDGYTF.

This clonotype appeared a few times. The CDR3 region is CSAKKGAGSSYEQYF. Written as DNA, the CDR3 is TGCAGTGCCAAAAAGGGGGCAGGGAGCTCCTACGAGCAGTACTTC. V is TRBV20-1 and J is TRBJ2-7, with 7 nucleotides matching TRBD1. V shed 6 bases, J shed 0 bases, and the junction held 11 bases outside the gene matches. Germline CDR1 and CDR2: DFQATT and SNEGSKA (reference sequence). This CDR3 is built from 15 residues.

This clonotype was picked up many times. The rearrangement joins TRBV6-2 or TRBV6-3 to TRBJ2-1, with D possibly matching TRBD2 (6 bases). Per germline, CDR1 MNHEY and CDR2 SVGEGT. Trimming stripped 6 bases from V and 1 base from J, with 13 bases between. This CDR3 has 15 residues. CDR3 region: CASSQLADSYNEQFF. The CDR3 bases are TGTGCCAGCAGCCAACTAGCTGATTCCTACAATGAGCAGTTCTTC.

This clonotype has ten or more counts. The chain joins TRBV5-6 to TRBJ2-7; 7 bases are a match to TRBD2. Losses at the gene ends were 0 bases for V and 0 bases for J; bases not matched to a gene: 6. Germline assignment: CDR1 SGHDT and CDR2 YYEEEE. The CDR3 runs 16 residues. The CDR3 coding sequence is TGTGCCAGCAGCTTGGATGGTAGCGGGCTCTCCTACGAGCAGTACTTC. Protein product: CASSLDGSGLSYEQYF.